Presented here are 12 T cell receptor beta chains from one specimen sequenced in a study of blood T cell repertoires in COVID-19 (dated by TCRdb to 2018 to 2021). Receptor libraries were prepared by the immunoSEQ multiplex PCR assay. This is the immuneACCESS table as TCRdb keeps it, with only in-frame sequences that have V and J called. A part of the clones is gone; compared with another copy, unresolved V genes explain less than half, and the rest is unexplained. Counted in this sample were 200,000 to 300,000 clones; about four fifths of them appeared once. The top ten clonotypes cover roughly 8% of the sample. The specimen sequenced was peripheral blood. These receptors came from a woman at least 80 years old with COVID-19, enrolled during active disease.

In DNA, the CDR3 is TGTGCCAGCTCACCAAACCGGGAGGTGAATGGCTACACCTTC. Encoded protein: CASSPNREVNGYTF. The chain links TRBV18 to TRBJ1-2; no clear D. CDR1 is KGHSH, CDR2 LQKENI, per germline. Trimming shortened V by 2 bases and J by 6 bases, and 13 bases separated the two germline ends. The CDR3 sequence is 14 residues long.

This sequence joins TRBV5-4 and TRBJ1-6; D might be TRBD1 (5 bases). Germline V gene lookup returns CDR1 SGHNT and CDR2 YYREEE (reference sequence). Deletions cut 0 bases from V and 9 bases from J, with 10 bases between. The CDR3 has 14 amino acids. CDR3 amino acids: CASSLGLGGSPLHF. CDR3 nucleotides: TGTGCCAGCAGCTTGGGTCTGGGGGGTTCACCCCTCCACTTT.

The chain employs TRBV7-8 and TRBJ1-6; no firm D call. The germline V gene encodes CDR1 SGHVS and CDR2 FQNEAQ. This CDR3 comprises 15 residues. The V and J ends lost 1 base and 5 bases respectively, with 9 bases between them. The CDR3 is CASSLVIGNNSPLHF. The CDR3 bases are TGTGCCAGCAGCTTAGTTATCGGGAATAATTCACCCCTCCACTTT.

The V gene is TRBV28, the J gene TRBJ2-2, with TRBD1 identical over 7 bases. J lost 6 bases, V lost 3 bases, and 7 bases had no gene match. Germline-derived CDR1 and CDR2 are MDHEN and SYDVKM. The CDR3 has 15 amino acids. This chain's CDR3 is CASSFTGVASGELFF. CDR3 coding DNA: TGTGCCAGCAGTTTTACAGGGGTGGCCTCCGGGGAGCTGTTTTTT.

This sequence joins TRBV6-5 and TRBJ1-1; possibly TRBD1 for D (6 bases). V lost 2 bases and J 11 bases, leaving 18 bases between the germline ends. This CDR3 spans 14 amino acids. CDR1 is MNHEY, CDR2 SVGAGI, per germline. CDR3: CASSYAAQRGAAFF. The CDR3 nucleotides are TGTGCCAGCAGTTACGCGGCCCAACGGGGGGCGGCTTTCTTT.

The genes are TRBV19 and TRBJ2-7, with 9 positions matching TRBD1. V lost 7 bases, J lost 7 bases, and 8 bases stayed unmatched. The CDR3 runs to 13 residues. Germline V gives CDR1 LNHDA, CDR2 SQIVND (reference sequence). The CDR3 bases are TGTGCCAGTACCCGGGACAGGGATGGGGAGCAGTACTTC. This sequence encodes CASTRDRDGEQYF.

Here the CDR3 reads CASSLGVGGLSEQYF. For the CDR3, the DNA is TGTGCCAGCAGCTTAGGAGTAGGGGGCTTATCCGAGCAGTACTTC. The chain employs TRBV11-2 and TRBJ2-7; 7 positions match TRBD1. CDR1 SGHAT and CDR2 FQNNGV come from the germline V gene. V shed 1 base, J shed 6 bases, and the junction held 9 bases outside the gene matches. The CDR3 is made up of 15 amino acids. Variable domain in full (rest from reference TRBV11-2 and TRBJ2-7): EAGVAQSPRYKIIEKRQSVAFWCNPISGHATLYWYQQILGQGPKLLIQFQNNGVVDDSQLPKDRFSAERLKGVDSTLKIQPAKLEDSAVYLCASSLGVGGLSEQYFGPGTRLTVT.

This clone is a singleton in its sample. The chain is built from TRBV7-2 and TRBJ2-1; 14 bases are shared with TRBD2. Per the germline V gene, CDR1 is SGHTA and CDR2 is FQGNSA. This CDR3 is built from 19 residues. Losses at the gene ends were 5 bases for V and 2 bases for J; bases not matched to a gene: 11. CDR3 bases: TGTGCCAGCAGCCCTTTCGGACTAGCGGGAGGAGTCCCCTACAATGAGCAGTTCTTC. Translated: CASSPFGLAGGVPYNEQFF.

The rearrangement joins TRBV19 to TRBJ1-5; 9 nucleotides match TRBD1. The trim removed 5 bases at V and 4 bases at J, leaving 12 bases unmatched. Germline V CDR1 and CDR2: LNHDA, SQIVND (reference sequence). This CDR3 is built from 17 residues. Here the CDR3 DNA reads TGTGCCAGTAGTGGGACAGGGAAAGGGGTAAGGAATCAGCCCCAGCATTTT. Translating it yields CASSGTGKGVRNQPQHF.

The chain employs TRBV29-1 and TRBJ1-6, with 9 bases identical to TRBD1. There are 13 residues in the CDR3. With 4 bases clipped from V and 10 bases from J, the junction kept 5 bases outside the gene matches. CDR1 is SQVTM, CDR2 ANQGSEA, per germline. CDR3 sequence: CSVVLDRGSPLHF. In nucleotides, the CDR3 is TGCAGCGTTGTCTTGGACAGGGGCTCACCCCTCCACTTT.

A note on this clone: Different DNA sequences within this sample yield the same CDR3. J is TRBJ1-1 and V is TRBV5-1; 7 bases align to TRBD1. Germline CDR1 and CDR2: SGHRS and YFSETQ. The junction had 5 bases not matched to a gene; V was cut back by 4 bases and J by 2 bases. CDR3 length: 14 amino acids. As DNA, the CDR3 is TGCGCCAGCAGCCCGGGACAGCCAAACACTGAAGCTTTCTTT. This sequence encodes CASSPGQPNTEAFF.

The CDR3 loop is CATSDQGQGAQNEQFF. In nucleotides, the CDR3 is TGTGCCACCAGTGACCAGGGACAGGGGGCGCAGAATGAGCAGTTCTTC. This rearrangement joins TRBV24-1 to TRBJ2-1; the match to TRBD1 covers 12 bases. V shed 4 bases and J 7 bases; nucleotides not matched to a gene: 7. The CDR3 is made up of 16 amino acids. Germline V lookup: CDR1 KGHDR, CDR2 SFDVKD.